This is a list of T cell receptor beta chains from one sample in a study of blood T cell repertoires in COVID-19. Some clones are missing from TCRdb's copy, which holds only in-frame ones; the method was immunoSEQ multiplex PCR. The sample records some 170,000 clones, 60% to 80% being singletons. Sequenced: peripheral blood. The receptor set was obtained from a man between 65 and 85 years old with acute or convalescent COVID-19. CDR3s include the opening cysteine and the closing phenylalanine or tryptophan. A D gene is named only where the DNA matches it firmly. Rows give clone size only sometimes, using once, few, many, or a class for an expanded clone.

j_call: TRBJ2-1; clone_size: -; d_call: -; v_call: TRBV10-3; cdr3_aa: CAISEGQGDYNEQFF; cdr3_nt: TGTGCCATCAGTGAAGGGCAGGGCGATTACAATGAGCAGTTCTTC
j_call: TRBJ1-3; clone_size: -; d_call: -; v_call: TRBV5-1; cdr3_aa: CASREGSSGNTIYF; cdr3_nt: TGCGCCAGCAGGGAGGGTAGCTCTGGAAACACCATATATTTT
j_call: TRBJ2-7; clone_size: few; d_call: -; v_call: TRBV27; cdr3_aa: CASSFQATYEQYF; cdr3_nt: TGTGCCAGCAGTTTTCAGGCCACCTACGAGCAGTACTTC
j_call: TRBJ2-3; clone_size: -; d_call: TRBD1; v_call: TRBV10-3; cdr3_aa: CAIRKDRGGTDTQYF; cdr3_nt: TGTGCCATCAGAAAGGACAGGGGCGGCACAGATACGCAGTATTTT
j_call: TRBJ1-2; clone_size: -; d_call: -; v_call: TRBV28; cdr3_aa: CATHRVYGYTF; cdr3_nt: TGTGCCACGCACAGGGTATATGGCTACACCTTC
j_call: TRBJ1-1; clone_size: -; d_call: -; v_call: TRBV27; cdr3_aa: CATTGYWGEAFF; cdr3_nt: TGTGCCACCACAGGTTACTGGGGTGAAGCTTTCTTT
j_call: TRBJ1-1; clone_size: -; d_call: TRBD1; v_call: TRBV28; cdr3_aa: CASSITGGYTEAFF; cdr3_nt: TGTGCCAGCAGTATCACAGGGGGCTATACTGAAGCTTTCTTT
j_call: TRBJ1-2; clone_size: -; d_call: -; v_call: TRBV6-1; cdr3_aa: CASREGRGLGHGAYGYTF; cdr3_nt: TGTGCCAGCAGAGAAGGAAGGGGTTTGGGACACGGTGCCTATGGCTACACCTTC
j_call: TRBJ1-2; clone_size: -; d_call: -; v_call: TRBV6-5; cdr3_aa: CASSYGRANGYTF; cdr3_nt: TGTGCCAGCAGTTACGGCAGGGCGAATGGCTACACCTTC
j_call: TRBJ1-6; clone_size: -; d_call: -; v_call: TRBV19; cdr3_aa: CASSIDGDSPLHF; cdr3_nt: TGTGCCAGTAGTATAGACGGGGATTCACCCCTCCACTTT
j_call: TRBJ2-6; clone_size: -; d_call: TRBD1; v_call: TRBV19; cdr3_aa: CASSRSTGMPSGANVLTF; cdr3_nt: TGTGCCAGTAGTAGATCGACAGGGATGCCGTCTGGGGCCAACGTCCTGACTTTC
j_call: TRBJ1-1; clone_size: -; d_call: -; v_call: TRBV28; cdr3_aa: CASSWGGGFMEAFF; cdr3_nt: TGTGCCAGCAGCTGGGGTGGAGGGTTCATGGAAGCTTTCTTT
j_call: TRBJ1-3; clone_size: -; d_call: TRBD1; v_call: TRBV5-6; cdr3_aa: CASSSGTGLVSGNTIYF; cdr3_nt: TGTGCCAGCAGCTCTGGGACAGGACTTGTCTCTGGAAACACCATATATTTT
j_call: TRBJ2-1; clone_size: once; d_call: -; v_call: TRBV10-1; cdr3_aa: CASSDGDYEQFF; cdr3_nt: TGCGCCAGCAGTGACGGGGACTATGAGCAGTTCTTC
j_call: TRBJ1-4; clone_size: once; d_call: -; v_call: TRBV19; cdr3_aa: CASSTQTGPSPRGEKLFF; cdr3_nt: TGTGCCAGTAGTACCCAAACGGGCCCATCCCCGCGGGGGGAAAAACTGTTTTTT
j_call: TRBJ1-5; clone_size: -; d_call: -; v_call: TRBV7-2; cdr3_aa: CASSPMQGNDQPQHF; cdr3_nt: TGTGCCAGCAGCCCGATGCAGGGTAACGATCAGCCCCAGCATTTT
j_call: TRBJ2-1; clone_size: -; d_call: TRBD2; v_call: TRBV7-2; cdr3_aa: CASSSEASGNNEQFF; cdr3_nt: TGTGCCAGCAGCTCAGAAGCTAGCGGTAACAATGAGCAGTTCTTC
j_call: TRBJ2-7; clone_size: -; d_call: TRBD1; v_call: TRBV5-1; cdr3_aa: CASSRTGSGEQYF; cdr3_nt: TGCGCCAGCAGCAGGACAGGGTCAGGCGAGCAGTACTTC
j_call: TRBJ2-3; clone_size: -; d_call: -; v_call: TRBV12-3/TRBV12-4; cdr3_aa: CAVRGGADTQYF; cdr3_nt: TGTGCCGTCAGGGGTGGGGCAGATACGCAGTATTTT
j_call: TRBJ2-1; clone_size: -; d_call: -; v_call: TRBV5-1; cdr3_aa: CASSLDGTLRNEQFF; cdr3_nt: TGCGCCAGCAGCTTGGACGGAACCTTGAGGAATGAGCAGTTCTTC
j_call: TRBJ1-1; clone_size: -; d_call: TRBD1; v_call: TRBV23-1; cdr3_aa: CASSQDRVCTEAFF; cdr3_nt: TGCGCCAGCAGTCAGGACAGGGTTTGCACTGAAGCTTTCTTT
j_call: TRBJ2-2; clone_size: -; d_call: TRBD1; v_call: TRBV6-5; cdr3_aa: CASRWTGDTGELFF; cdr3_nt: TGTGCCAGCAGGTGGACAGGGGATACCGGGGAGCTGTTTTTT
j_call: TRBJ2-3; clone_size: -; d_call: TRBD2; v_call: TRBV7-3; cdr3_aa: CASSFGTSGRSSTDTQYF; cdr3_nt: TGTGCCAGCAGCTTCGGGACTAGCGGGAGGTCTAGCACAGATACGCAGTATTTT
j_call: TRBJ2-1; clone_size: -; d_call: TRBD2; v_call: TRBV7-2; cdr3_aa: CASRPGGRGGEQFF; cdr3_nt: TGTGCCAGCAGGCCGGGAGGGCGGGGCGGTGAGCAGTTCTTC
j_call: TRBJ2-7; clone_size: -; d_call: TRBD1; v_call: TRBV18; cdr3_aa: CASSPGQETFYEQYF; cdr3_nt: TGTGCCAGCTCACCAGGACAGGAAACCTTCTACGAGCAGTACTTC
j_call: TRBJ1-3; clone_size: -; d_call: -; v_call: TRBV19; cdr3_aa: CASRPAGTRYTIYF; cdr3_nt: TGTGCCAGTAGACCAGCGGGGACTAGATACACCATATATTTT
j_call: TRBJ1-2; clone_size: -; d_call: -; v_call: TRBV11-2; cdr3_aa: CASSVGQGNYGYTF; cdr3_nt: TGTGCCAGCAGCGTGGGGCAGGGTAACTATGGCTACACCTTC
j_call: TRBJ2-5; clone_size: -; d_call: TRBD2; v_call: TRBV7-9; cdr3_aa: CASSLAGGLETQYF; cdr3_nt: TGTGCCAGCAGCCTGGCGGGGGGGTTGGAGACCCAGTACTTC
j_call: TRBJ1-5; clone_size: -; d_call: -; v_call: TRBV21-1; cdr3_aa: CASRTRDRGRHQPQHF; cdr3_nt: TGTGCCAGCAGGACTAGGGACAGGGGAAGACATCAGCCCCAGCATTTT
j_call: TRBJ1-1; clone_size: -; d_call: TRBD1; v_call: TRBV5-1; cdr3_aa: CASSVQQGAGTEAFF; cdr3_nt: TGCGCCAGCAGCGTCCAACAGGGGGCTGGCACTGAAGCTTTCTTT
j_call: TRBJ1-4; clone_size: -; d_call: -; v_call: TRBV19; cdr3_aa: CASSRLEGEKLFF; cdr3_nt: TGTGCCAGTAGTAGATTGGAGGGGGAAAAACTGTTTTTT
j_call: TRBJ2-6; clone_size: -; d_call: -; v_call: TRBV19; cdr3_aa: CASSVAAGRTSGANVLTF; cdr3_nt: TGTGCCAGTAGTGTCGCCGCAGGTCGAACCTCTGGGGCCAACGTCCTGACTTTC
j_call: TRBJ2-7; clone_size: -; d_call: -; v_call: TRBV5-6; cdr3_aa: CASSLWAGDEQYF; cdr3_nt: TGTGCCAGCAGCTTGTGGGCAGGGGACGAGCAGTACTTC
j_call: TRBJ1-2; clone_size: -; d_call: -; v_call: TRBV6-5; cdr3_aa: CASGQQGTPGYTF; cdr3_nt: TGTGCCAGCGGACAACAGGGAACTCCTGGCTACACCTTC
j_call: TRBJ2-7; clone_size: many; d_call: -; v_call: TRBV11-1; cdr3_aa: CASSLRGNYYEQYF; cdr3_nt: TGTGCCAGCAGCCTTCGAGGAAACTACTACGAGCAGTACTTC
j_call: TRBJ1-2; clone_size: -; d_call: -; v_call: TRBV16; cdr3_aa: CASSLDRHGYTF; cdr3_nt: TGTGCCAGCAGTCTAGACAGACATGGCTACACCTTC